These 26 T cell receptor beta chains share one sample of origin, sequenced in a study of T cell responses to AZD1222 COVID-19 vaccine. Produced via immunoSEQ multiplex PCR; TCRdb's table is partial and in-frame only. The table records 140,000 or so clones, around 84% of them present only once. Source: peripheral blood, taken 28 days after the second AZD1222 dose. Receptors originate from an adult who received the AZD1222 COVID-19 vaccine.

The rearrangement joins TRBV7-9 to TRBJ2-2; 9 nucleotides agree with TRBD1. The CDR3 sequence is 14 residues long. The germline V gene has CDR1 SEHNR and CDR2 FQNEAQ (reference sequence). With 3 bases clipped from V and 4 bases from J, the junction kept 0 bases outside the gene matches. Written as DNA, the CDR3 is TGTGCCAGCAGCTTGACAGGGGGCACCGGGGAGCTGTTTTTT. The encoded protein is CASSLTGGTGELFF.

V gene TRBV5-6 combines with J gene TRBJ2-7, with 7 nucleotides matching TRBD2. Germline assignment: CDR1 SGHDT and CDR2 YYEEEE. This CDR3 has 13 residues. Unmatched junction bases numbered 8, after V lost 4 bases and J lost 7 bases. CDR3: CASSLGGGVEQYF. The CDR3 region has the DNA TGTGCCAGCAGCCTGGGGGGAGGGGTGGAGCAGTACTTC.

CDR3 protein: CASRSGGWETQYF. CDR3 nucleotides: TGTGCCAGCAGATCAGGGGGGTGGGAGACCCAGTACTTC. The chain uses TRBV6-5 and TRBJ2-5, with D perhaps TRBD1 (7 bases). Germline CDR1 reads MNHEY; CDR2 reads SVGAGI. The CDR3 sequence is 13 residues long. V lost 6 bases to trimming and J lost 5 bases, with 13 bases between them.

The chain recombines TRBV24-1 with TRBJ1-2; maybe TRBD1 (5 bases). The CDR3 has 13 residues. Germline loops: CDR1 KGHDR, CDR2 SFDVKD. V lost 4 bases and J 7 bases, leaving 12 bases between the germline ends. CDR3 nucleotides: TGTGCCACCAGTGAGGAGACAGTGGCTGGCTACACCTTC. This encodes CATSEETVAGYTF.

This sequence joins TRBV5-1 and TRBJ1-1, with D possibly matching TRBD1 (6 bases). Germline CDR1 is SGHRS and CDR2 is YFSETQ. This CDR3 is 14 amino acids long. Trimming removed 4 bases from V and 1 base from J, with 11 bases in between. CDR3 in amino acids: CASSPTGPNTEAFF. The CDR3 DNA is TGCGCCAGCAGCCCGACAGGCCCGAACACTGAAGCTTTCTTT.

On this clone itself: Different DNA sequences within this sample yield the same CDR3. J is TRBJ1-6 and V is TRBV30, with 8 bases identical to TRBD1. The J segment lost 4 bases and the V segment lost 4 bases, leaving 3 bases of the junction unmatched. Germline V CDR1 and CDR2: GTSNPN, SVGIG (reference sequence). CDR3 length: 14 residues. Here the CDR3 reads CAWTGGSYNSPLHF. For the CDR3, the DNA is TGTGCCTGGACAGGGGGCTCTTATAATTCACCCCTCCACTTT.

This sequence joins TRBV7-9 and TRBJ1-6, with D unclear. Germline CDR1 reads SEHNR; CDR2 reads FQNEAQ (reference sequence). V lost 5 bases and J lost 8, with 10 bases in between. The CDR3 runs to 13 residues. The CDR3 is CASSLGSYSPLHF. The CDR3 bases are TGTGCCAGCAGCCTAGGTAGTTATTCACCCCTCCACTTT.

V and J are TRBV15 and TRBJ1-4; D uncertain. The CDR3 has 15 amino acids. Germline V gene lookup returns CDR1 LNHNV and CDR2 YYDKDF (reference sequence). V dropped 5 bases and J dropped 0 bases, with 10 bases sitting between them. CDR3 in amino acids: CATSGGDATNEKLFF. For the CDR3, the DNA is TGTGCCACCAGCGGAGGAGACGCAACTAATGAAAAACTGTTTTTT.

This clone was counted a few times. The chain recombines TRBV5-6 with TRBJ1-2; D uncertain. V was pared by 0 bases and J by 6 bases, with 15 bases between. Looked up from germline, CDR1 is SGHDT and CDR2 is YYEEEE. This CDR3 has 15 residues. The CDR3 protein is CASSLAAGLSHGYTF. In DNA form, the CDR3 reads TGTGCCAGCAGCTTGGCAGCAGGACTGTCTCATGGCTACACCTTC. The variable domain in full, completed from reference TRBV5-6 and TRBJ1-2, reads DAGVTQSPTHLIKTRGQQVTLRCSPKSGHDTVSWYQQALGQGPQFIFQYYEEEERQRGNFPDRFSGHQFPNYSSELNVNALLLGDSALYLCASSLAAGLSHGYTFGSGTRLTVV.

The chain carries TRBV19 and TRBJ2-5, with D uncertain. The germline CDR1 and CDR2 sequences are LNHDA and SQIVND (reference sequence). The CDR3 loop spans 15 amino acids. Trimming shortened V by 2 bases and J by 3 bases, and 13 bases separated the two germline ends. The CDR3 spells CASSINPGEEETQYF. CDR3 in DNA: TGTGCCAGTAGTATAAACCCAGGAGAAGAAGAGACCCAGTACTTC. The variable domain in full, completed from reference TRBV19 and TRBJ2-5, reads DGGITQSPKYLFRKEGQNVTLSCEQNLNHDAMYWYRQDPGQGLRLIYYSQIVNDFQKGDIAEGYSVSREKKESFPLTVTSAQKNPTAFYLCASSINPGEEETQYFGPGTRLLVL.

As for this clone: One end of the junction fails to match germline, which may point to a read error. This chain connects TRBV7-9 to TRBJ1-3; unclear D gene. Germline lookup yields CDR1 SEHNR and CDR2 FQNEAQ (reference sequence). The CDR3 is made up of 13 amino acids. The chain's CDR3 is CASRLGGGNTIYF. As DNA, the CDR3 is TGTGCCAGCAGGTTAGGCGGGGGAAACACCATATATTTT. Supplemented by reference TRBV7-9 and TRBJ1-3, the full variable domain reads DTGVSQNPRHKITKRGQNVTFRCDPISEHNRLYWYRQTLGQGPEFLTYFQNEAQLEKSRLLSDRFSAERPKGSFSTLEIQRTEQGDSAMYLCASRLGGGNTIYFGEGSWLTVV.

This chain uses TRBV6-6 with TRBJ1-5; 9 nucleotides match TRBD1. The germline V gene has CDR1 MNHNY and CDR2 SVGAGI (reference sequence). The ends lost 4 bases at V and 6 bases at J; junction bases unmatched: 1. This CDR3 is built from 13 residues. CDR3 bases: TGTGCCAGCAGTTGGGACAGGGTTCAGCCCCAGCATTTT. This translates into CASSWDRVQPQHF.

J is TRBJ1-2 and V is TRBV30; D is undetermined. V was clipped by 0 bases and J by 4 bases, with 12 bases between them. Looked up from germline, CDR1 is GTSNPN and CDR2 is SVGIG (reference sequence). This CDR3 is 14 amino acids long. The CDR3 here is CAWSVVDAGYGYTF. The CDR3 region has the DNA TGTGCCTGGAGTGTAGTAGACGCGGGCTATGGCTACACCTTC.

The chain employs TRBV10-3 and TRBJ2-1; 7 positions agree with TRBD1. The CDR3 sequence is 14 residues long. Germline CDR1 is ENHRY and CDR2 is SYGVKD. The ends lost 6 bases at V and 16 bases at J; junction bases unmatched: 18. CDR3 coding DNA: TGTGCCATCAGCTTAACCGTGAAGGGGGCAAGTCCCTTCTTC. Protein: CAISLTVKGASPFF.

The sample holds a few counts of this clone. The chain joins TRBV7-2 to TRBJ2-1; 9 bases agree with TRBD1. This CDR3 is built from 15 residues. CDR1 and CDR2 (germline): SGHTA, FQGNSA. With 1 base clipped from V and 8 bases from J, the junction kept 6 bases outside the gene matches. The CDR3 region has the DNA TGTGCCAGCAGCTTAGGTGGGACAGGGTTCGATGAGCAGTTCTTC. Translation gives CASSLGGTGFDEQFF.

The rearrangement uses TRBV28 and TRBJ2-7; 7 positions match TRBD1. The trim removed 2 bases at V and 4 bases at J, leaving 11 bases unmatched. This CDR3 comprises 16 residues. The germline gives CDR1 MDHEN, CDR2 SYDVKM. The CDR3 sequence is CASSLPTDRERYEQYF. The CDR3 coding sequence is TGTGCCAGCAGTTTACCGACCGACAGGGAACGGTACGAGCAGTACTTC.

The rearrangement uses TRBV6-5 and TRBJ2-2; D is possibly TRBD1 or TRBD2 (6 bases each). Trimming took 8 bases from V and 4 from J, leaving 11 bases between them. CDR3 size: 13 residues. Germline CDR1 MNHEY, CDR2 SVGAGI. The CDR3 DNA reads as TGTGCCAGCCTTTGGGGGGCCACCGGGGAGCTGTTTTTT. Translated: CASLWGATGELFF.

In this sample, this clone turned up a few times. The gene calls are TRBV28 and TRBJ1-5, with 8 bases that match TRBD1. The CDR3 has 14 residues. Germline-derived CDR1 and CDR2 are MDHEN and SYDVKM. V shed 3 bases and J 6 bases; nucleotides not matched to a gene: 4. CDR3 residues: CASSFWTGSQPQHF. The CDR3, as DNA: TGTGCCAGCAGTTTTTGGACAGGGAGTCAGCCCCAGCATTTT.

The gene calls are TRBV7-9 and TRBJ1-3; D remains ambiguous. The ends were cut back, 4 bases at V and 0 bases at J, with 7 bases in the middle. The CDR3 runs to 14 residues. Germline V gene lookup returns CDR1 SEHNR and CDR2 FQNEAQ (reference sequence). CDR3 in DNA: TGTGCCAGCAGCTACCTACGCTCTGGAAACACCATATATTTT. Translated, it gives CASSYLRSGNTIYF.

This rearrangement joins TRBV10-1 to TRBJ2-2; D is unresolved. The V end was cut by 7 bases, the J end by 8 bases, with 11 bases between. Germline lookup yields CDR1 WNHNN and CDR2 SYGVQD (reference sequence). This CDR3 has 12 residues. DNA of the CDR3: TGCGCCAGCAAAGGCCCCGCGGGGGAGCTGTTTTTT. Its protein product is CASKGPAGELFF.

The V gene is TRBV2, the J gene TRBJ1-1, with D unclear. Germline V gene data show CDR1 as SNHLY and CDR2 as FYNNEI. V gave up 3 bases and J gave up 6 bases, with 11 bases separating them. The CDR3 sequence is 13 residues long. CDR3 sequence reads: CASSDWGVAEAFF. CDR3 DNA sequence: TGTGCCAGCAGTGACTGGGGAGTTGCTGAAGCTTTCTTT.

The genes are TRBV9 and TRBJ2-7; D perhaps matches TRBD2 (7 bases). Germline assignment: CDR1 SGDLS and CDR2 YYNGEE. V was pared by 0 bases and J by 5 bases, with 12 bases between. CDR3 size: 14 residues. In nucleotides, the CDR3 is TGTGCCAGCAGCGTAGGAGGGGGGGCCCACGAGCAGTACTTC. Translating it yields CASSVGGGAHEQYF.

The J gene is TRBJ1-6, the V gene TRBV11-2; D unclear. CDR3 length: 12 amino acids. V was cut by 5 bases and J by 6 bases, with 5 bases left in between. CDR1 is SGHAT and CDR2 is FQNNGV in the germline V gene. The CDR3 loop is CASSRANSPLHF. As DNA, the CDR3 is TGTGCCAGCAGCCGGGCTAATTCACCCCTCCACTTT.

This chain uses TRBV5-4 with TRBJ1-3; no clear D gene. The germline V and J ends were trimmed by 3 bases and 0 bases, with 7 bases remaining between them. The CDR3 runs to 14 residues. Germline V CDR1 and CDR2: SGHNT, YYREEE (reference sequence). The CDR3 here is CASSSQISGNTIYF. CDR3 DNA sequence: TGTGCCAGCAGCTCTCAGATCTCTGGAAACACCATATATTTT.

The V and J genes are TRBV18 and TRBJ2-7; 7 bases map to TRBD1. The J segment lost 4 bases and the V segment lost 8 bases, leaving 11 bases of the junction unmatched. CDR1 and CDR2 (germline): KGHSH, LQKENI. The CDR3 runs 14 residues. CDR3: CASLPGQARYEQYF. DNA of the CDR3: TGTGCCAGCCTCCCTGGACAGGCCCGGTACGAGCAGTACTTC.

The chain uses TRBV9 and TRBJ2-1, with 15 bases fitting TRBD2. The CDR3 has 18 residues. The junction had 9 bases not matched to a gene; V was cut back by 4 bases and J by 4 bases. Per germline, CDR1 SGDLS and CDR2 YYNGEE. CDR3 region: CASSPGLAGGPLYNEQFF. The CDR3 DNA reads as TGTGCCAGCAGCCCCGGACTAGCGGGGGGGCCTTTATACAATGAGCAGTTCTTC.